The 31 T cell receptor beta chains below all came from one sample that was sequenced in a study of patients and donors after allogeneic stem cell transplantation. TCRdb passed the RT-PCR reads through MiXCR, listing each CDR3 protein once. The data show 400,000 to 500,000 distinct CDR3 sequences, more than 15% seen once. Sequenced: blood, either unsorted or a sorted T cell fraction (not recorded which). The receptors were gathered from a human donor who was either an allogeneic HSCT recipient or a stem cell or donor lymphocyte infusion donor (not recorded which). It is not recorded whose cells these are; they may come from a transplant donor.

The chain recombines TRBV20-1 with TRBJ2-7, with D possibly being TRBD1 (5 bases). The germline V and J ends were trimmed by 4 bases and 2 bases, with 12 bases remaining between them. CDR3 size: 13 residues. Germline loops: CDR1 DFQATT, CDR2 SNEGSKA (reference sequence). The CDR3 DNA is TGCAGTGCTATTGCCAGGGCCACCTACGAGCAGTACTTC. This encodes CSAIARATYEQYF.

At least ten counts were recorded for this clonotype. The CDR3 coding sequence is TGTGCCATCAGTGAGGTCAACTCAGACGAGCAGTACTTC. Its translation: CAISEVNSDEQYF. The chain joins TRBV10-3 to TRBJ2-7; no reliable D call. The CDR3 covers 13 residues. Germline-derived CDR1 and CDR2 are ENHRY and SYGVKD. The V end was cut by 2 bases, the J end by 5 bases, with 10 bases between.

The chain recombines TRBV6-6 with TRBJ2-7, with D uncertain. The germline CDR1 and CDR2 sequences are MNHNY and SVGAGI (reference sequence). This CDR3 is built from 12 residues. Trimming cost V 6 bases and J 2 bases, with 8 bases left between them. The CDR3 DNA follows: TGTGCCAGCAGACATACCGCCTACGAGCAGTACTTC. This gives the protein CASRHTAYEQYF.

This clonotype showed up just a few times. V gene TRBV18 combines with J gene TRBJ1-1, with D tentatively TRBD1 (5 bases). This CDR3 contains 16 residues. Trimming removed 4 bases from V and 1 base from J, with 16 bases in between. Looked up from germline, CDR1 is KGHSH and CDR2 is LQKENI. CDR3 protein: CASSQLLQVKNTEAFF. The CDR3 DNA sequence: TGTGCCAGCTCACAATTACTACAGGTGAAGAACACTGAAGCTTTCTTT.

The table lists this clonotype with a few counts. The CDR3 sequence is CASMVGQGLANTGELFF. CDR3 nucleotides: TGTGCCAGCATGGTTGGGCAGGGGCTCGCAAACACCGGGGAGCTGTTTTTT. The chain recombines TRBV6-1 with TRBJ2-2; TRBD1 might be the D (6 bases). CDR1 and CDR2 (germline): MNHNS, SASEGT. Trimming shortened V by 7 bases and J by 2 bases, and 20 bases separated the two germline ends. This CDR3 has 17 residues.

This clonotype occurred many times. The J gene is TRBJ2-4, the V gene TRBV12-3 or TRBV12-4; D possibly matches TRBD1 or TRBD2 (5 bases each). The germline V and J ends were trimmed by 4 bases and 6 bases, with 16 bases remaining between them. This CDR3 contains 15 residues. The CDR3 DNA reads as TGTGCCAGCAGTTCTCGCCCTGGGACCCTAAACATTCAGTACTTC. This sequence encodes CASSSRPGTLNIQYF.

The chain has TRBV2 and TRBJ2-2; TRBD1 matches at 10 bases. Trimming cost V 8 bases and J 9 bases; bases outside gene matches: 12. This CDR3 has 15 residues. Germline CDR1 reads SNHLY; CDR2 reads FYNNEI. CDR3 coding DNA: TGTGCCAGCTCCGTAGACAGGGGGCAAAACAGGGAGCTGTTTTTT. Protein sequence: CASSVDRGQNRELFF.

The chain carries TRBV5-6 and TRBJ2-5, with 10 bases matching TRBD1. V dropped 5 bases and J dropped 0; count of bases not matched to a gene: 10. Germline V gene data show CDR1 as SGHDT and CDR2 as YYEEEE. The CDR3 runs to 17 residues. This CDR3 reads CASRYGQGDMYQETQYF. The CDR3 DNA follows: TGTGCCAGCAGATATGGACAGGGGGACATGTACCAAGAGACCCAGTACTTC. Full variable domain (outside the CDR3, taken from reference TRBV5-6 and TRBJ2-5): DAGVTQSPTHLIKTRGQQVTLRCSPKSGHDTVSWYQQALGQGPQFIFQYYEEEERQRGNFPDRFSGHQFPNYSSELNVNALLLGDSALYLCASRYGQGDMYQETQYFGPGTRLLVL.

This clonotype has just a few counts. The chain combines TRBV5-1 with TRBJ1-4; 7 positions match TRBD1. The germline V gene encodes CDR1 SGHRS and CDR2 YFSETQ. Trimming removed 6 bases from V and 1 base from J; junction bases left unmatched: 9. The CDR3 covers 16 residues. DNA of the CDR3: TGCGCCAGCACCCGGAGGCCAGGGGGAACTAATGAAAAACTGTTTTTT. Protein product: CASTRRPGGTNEKLFF.

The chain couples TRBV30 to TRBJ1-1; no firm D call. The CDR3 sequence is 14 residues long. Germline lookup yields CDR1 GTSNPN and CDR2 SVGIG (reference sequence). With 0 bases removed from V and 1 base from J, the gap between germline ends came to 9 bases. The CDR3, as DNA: TGTGCCTGGAGTGTATGGATGGGGAACACTGAAGCTTTCTTT. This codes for CAWSVWMGNTEAFF.

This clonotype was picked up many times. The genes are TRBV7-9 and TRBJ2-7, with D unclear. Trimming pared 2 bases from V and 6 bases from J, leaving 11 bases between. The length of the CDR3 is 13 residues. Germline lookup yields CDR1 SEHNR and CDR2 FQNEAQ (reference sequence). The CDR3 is CASSLLPMVEQYF. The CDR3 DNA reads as TGTGCCAGCAGCTTACTACCAATGGTCGAGCAGTACTTC.

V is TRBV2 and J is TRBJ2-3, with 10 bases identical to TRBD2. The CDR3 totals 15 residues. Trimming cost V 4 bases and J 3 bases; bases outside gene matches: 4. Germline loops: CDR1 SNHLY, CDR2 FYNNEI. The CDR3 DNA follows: TGTGCCAGCAGTGCGCTAGCGGGAGTTACAGATACGCAGTATTTT. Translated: CASSALAGVTDTQYF.

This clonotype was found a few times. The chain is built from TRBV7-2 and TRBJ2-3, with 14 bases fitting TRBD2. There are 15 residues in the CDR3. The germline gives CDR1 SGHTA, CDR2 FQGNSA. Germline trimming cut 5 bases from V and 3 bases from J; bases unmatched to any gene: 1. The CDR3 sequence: CASSGTSGGTDTQYF. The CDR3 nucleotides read TGTGCCAGCAGCGGGACTAGCGGGGGTACAGATACGCAGTATTTT.

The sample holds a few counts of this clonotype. In DNA form, the CDR3 reads TGTGCCAGCACCCTGAACCAGAACCCCCACGAGCAGTACTTC. Encoded protein: CASTLNQNPHEQYF. The V gene is TRBV3-1, the J gene TRBJ2-7; D is unclear. The V gene lost 7 bases and the J gene lost 5 bases, with 18 bases spanning the gap. CDR3 length: 14 amino acids. CDR1 is LGHDT, CDR2 YNNKEL, per germline (reference sequence).

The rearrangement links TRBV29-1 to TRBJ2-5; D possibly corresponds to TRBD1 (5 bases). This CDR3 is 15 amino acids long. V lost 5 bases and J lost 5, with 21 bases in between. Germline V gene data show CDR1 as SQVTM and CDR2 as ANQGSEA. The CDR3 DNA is TGCAGCGTTCAAGGGGTCGTTGACGGATCGGAGACCCAGTACTTC. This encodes CSVQGVVDGSETQYF.

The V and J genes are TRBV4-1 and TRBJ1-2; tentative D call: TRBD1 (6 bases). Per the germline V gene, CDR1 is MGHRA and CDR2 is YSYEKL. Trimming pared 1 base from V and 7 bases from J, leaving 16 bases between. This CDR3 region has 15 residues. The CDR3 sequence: CASSQVARGRVGYTF. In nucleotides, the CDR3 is TGCGCCAGCAGCCAAGTTGCCCGGGGGCGCGTTGGCTACACCTTC.

The CDR3 is CATSDIKASGPSTDTQYF. CDR3 bases: TGTGCCACCAGTGATATCAAGGCTAGCGGGCCAAGCACAGATACGCAGTATTTT. V is TRBV24-1 and J is TRBJ2-3, with 8 bases that match TRBD2. The CDR3 has 18 residues. The V and J ends lost 3 bases and 0 bases, in that order; junction bases with no gene match: 10. Germline CDR1 reads KGHDR; CDR2 reads SFDVKD.

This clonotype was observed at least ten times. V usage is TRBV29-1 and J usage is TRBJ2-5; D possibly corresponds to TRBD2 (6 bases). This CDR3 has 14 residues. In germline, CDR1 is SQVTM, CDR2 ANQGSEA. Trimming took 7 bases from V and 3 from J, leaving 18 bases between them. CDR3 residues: CSAVPGTLKETQYF. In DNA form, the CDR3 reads TGCAGCGCGGTACCCGGGACTTTAAAAGAGACCCAGTACTTC.

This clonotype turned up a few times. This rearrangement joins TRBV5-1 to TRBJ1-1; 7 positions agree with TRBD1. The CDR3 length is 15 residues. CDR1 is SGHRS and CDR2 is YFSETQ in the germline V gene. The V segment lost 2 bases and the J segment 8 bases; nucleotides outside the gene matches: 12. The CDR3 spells CASSFLQQGKSEAFF. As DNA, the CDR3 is TGCGCCAGCAGCTTTCTACAACAGGGGAAGTCCGAAGCTTTCTTT. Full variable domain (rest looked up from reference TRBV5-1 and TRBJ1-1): KAGVTQTPRYLIKTRGQQVTLSCSPISGHRSVSWYQQTPGQGLQFLFEYFSETQRNKGNFPGRFSGRQFSNSRSEMNVSTLELGDSALYLCASSFLQQGKSEAFFGQGTRLTVV.

The CDR3, as DNA: TGTGCCACCAGTGATCCGGGGCTGGGAAATGAGCAGTTCTTC. It encodes CATSDPGLGNEQFF. V is TRBV24-1 and J is TRBJ2-1; D may correspond to TRBD1 or TRBD2 (5 bases each). Germline CDR1 and CDR2: KGHDR and SFDVKD. With 3 bases removed from V and 7 bases from J, the gap between germline ends came to 12 bases. This CDR3 has 14 amino acids.

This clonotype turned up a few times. CDR3 protein: CASSLRRRQSANYGYTF. The CDR3 DNA follows: TGTGCCAGCAGCTTAAGGCGGCGGCAGTCAGCTAACTATGGCTACACCTTC. The chain recombines TRBV7-8 with TRBJ1-2; D gene unclear. CDR3 size: 17 residues. Trimming took 2 bases from V and 0 from J, leaving 16 bases between them. Germline V lookup: CDR1 SGHVS, CDR2 FQNEAQ.

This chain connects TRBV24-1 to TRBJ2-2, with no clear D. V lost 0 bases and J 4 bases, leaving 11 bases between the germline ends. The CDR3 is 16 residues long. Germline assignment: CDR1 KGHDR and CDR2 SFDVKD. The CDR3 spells CATSDLRTVGTGELFF. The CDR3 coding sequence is TGTGCCACCAGTGATTTGCGGACGGTGGGCACCGGGGAGCTGTTTTTT.

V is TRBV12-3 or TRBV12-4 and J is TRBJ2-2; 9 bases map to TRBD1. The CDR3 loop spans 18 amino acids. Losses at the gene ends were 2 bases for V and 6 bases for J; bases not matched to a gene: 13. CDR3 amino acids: CASSLYGVGTGTPGELFF. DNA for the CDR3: TGTGCCAGCAGTTTATATGGCGTGGGGACAGGGACCCCCGGGGAGCTGTTTTTT.

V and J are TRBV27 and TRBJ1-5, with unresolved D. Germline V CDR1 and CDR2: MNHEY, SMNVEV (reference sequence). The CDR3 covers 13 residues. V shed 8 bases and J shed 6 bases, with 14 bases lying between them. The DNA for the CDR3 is TGTGCCAGCGCCGCTGGGGAAGGTCAGCCCCAGCATTTT. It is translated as CASAAGEGQPQHF.

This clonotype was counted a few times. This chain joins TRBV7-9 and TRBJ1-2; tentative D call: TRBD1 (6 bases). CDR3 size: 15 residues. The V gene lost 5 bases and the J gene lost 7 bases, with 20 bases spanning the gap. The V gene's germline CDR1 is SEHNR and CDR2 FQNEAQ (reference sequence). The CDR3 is CASSAHGGQTCGYTF. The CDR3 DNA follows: TGTGCCAGCAGCGCACACGGGGGGCAGACTTGTGGCTACACCTTC.

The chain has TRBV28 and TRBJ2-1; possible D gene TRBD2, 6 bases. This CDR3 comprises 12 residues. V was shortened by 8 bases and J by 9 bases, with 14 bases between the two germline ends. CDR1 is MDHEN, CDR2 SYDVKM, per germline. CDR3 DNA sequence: TGTGCCAGCCTACTTACCGGGGGTGAGCAGTTCTTC. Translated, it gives CASLLTGGEQFF.

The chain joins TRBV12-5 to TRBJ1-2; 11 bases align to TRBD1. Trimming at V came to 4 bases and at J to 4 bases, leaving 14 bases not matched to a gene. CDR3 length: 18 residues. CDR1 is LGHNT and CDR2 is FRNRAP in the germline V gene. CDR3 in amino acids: CASGSNHPGTGGFYGYTF. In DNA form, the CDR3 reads TGTGCTAGTGGTTCTAATCACCCGGGGACAGGGGGTTTCTATGGCTACACCTTC.

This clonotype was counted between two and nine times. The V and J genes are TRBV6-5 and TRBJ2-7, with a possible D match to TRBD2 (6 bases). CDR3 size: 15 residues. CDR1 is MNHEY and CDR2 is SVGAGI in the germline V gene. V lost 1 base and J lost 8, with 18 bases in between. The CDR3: CASSYFSGGKTQQYF. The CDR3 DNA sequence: TGTGCCAGCAGTTACTTTTCCGGGGGAAAAACCCAGCAGTACTTC.

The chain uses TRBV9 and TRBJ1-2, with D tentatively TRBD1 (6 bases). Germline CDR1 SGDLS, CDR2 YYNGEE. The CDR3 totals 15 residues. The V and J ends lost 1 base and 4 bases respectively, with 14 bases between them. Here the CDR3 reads CASSVPTQGGYGYTF. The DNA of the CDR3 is TGTGCCAGCAGCGTACCGACACAGGGCGGCTATGGCTACACCTTC.

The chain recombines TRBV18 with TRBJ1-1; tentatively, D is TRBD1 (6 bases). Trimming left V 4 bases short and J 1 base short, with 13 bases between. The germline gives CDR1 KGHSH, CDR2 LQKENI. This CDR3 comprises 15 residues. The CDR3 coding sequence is TGTGCCAGCTCACACCTAGACAGGCGGAACACTGAAGCTTTCTTT. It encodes CASSHLDRRNTEAFF.

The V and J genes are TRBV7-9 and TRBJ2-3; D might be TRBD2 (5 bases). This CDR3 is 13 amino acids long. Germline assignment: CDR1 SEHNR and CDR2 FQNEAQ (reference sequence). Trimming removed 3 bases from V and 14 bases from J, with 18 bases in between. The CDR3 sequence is CASSFPRDPKVYF. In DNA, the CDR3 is TGTGCCAGCAGCTTCCCCCGGGATCCCAAAGTGTATTTT.